This TCR beta chain appears in the sequencing data of a study of beta chain features in type 1 diabetes. The wider study: In age, gender and cell yields, patients were similar to healthy donors. Across all samples, over 85 million sorted cells were examined.

Reverse transcription of all isolated RNA meant that expressed TCRB transcripts were sequenced. Only in-frame clones appear in the TCRdb table, and some are missing; sequencing was by immunoSEQ multiplex PCR. The sample has roughly 250,000 clones; around 68% are singletons. Germline CDR1 and CDR2: GTSNPN and SVGIG (reference sequence). The junction had 8 bases not matched to a gene; V was cut back by 0 bases and J by 10 bases. The CDR3 has 15 amino acids. Every participating donor gave one draw, a heparinised blood sample averaging around 0.11 L. A CD45RO/CCR7/CD25/CD127/CD95/CD27 panel sorted naive, central memory, regulatory and stem cell-like memory CD4+ cells.

This chain links TRBV30 with TRBJ2-1, with 11 bases fitting TRBD2. Sample: naive CD4+ T cells from blood. This clonotype was sampled from a man aged 30 to 39 in good health. In DNA form, the CDR3 reads TGTGCCTGGAGTGTACTTCGGCTAGCGGGAGGAGAGCAGTTCTTC. Its protein product is CAWSVLRLAGGEQFF. The full variable domain, its missing parts supplied by reference TRBV30 and TRBJ2-1, is SQTIHQWPATLVQPVGSPLSLECTVEGTSNPNLYWYRQAAGRGLQLLFYSVGIGQISSEVPQNLSASRPQDRQFILSSKKLLLSDSGFYLCAWSVLRLAGGEQFFGPGTRLTVL.